Shown below are 4 T cell receptor beta chains from a single sample sequenced in a study of blood T cells in healthy people across ages. Alongside a J-beta primer mix, a sample-barcoded 5' primer served in a second PCR lasting roughly 7 to 11 cycles. TCRdb re-called the 5' RACE reads with MiXCR, one entry per CDR3 protein. This sample has about 930,000 distinct CDR3 sequences; 25% to 30% occur once, and the top ten carry 10% to 13%. The sample was also linked to a second study, of T cells of mothers and their children.

Sequencing was done on a sample of blood. The receptors stem from a woman in her 40s in good health.

Concerning this clonotype itself: The junction departs from germline at one end; a sequencing error may be responsible. The chain recombines TRBV7-9 with TRBJ1-1; the D is unclear. This CDR3 has 18 residues. Germline V gene lookup returns CDR1 SEHNR and CDR2 FQNEAQ (reference sequence). CDR3 sequence reads: CVSSPALGFGVLNTEAFF. CDR3 DNA: TGTGTCAGCAGCCCCGCCCTCGGGTTCGGAGTACTGAACACTGAAGCTTTCTTT. The full variable domain, in which reference TRBV7-9 and TRBJ1-1 provide the parts outside the CDR3, is DTGVSQNPRHKITKRGQNVTFRCDPISEHNRLYWYRQTLGQGPEFLTYFQNEAQLEKSRLLSDRFSAERPKGSFSTLEIQRTEQGDSAMYLCVSSPALGFGVLNTEAFFGQGTRLTVV.

This clonotype has only one observation. The junction departs from germline at one end; a sequencing error may be responsible. This rearrangement joins TRBV28 to TRBJ2-7, with 12 bases that match TRBD1. This CDR3 has 18 amino acids. Looked up from germline, CDR1 is MDHEN and CDR2 is SYDVKM. The CDR3 coding sequence is TGTGCCAGCAGTCCCATAGGGGGGGGACAGGGGGCCGCCTACGAGCAGTGCTTC. The encoded protein is CASSPIGGGQGAAYEQCF.

V is TRBV6-2 or TRBV6-3 and J is TRBJ2-2; 7 bases are shared with TRBD1. V shed 6 bases and J 1 base; nucleotides not matched to a gene: 8. The CDR3 has 16 residues. CDR1 is MNHEY, CDR2 SVGEGT, per germline. This chain's CDR3 is CASSPGQVGNTGELFF. The CDR3 DNA reads as TGTGCCAGCAGCCCAGGACAGGTCGGGAACACCGGGGAGCTGTTTTTT.

This chain connects TRBV6-2 or TRBV6-3 to TRBJ2-7; D is possibly TRBD1 (5 bases). Germline CDR1 reads MNHEY; CDR2 reads SVGEGT. The CDR3 is 14 amino acids. Trimming stripped 4 bases from V and 7 bases from J, with 17 bases between. CDR3 residues: CASSWQGLRNEQYF. The CDR3 region has the DNA TGTGCCAGCAGTTGGCAGGGTTTACGCAATGAGCAGTACTTC.